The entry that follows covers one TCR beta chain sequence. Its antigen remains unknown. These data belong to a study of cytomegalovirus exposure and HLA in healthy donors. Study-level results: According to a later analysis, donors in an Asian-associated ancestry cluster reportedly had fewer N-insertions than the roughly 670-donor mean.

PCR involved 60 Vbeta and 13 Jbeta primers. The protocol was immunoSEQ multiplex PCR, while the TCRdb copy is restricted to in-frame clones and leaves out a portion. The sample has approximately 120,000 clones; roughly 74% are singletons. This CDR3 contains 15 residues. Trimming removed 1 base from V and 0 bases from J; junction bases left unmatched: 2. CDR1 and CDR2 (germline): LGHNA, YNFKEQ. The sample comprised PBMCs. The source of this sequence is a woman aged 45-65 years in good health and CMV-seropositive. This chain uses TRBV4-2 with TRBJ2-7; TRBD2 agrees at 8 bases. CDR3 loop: CASSQARGGSYEQYF. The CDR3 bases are TGTGCCAGCAGCCAAGCCCGGGGGGGCTCCTACGAGCAGTACTTC.